These T cell receptor beta chains were read from a single sample in a study of somatic mutations in cytotoxic T cells in rheumatoid arthritis. Here immunoSEQ multiplex PCR was the method, and the copy in TCRdb shows in-frame clones only, minus some. Among over 8,500 clones listed, roughly four fifths were seen once. The sequenced sample consisted of CD8+ T cells sorted from blood. All receptors come from an older woman with rheumatoid arthritis. The CDR3 runs from the conserved cysteine through the conserved F or W. The D gene is left open where the match is weak. Clone size is not always given. Where it is, it says once, few, many or a class for expanded clones.

d_call | clone_size | j_call | v_call | cdr3_aa | cdr3_nt
- | - | TRBJ2-1 | TRBV28 | CASSFPARSSYNEQFF | TGTGCCAGCAGTTTTCCAGCGCGGAGCTCCTACAATGAGCAGTTCTTC
- | - | TRBJ2-7 | TRBV7-2 | CASSLYSSEAYEQYF | TGTGCCAGCAGCTTATATTCTAGCGAGGCCTACGAGCAGTACTTC
- | - | TRBJ2-7 | TRBV27 | CASSLNLQRAAYEQYF | TGTGCCAGCAGTTTAAACCTACAGCGGGCTGCTTACGAGCAGTACTTC
TRBD2 | - | TRBJ2-2 | TRBV12-5 | CASGLSGTNTGELFF | TGTGCTAGTGGATTAAGCGGGACGAACACCGGGGAGCTGTTTTTT
TRBD2 | - | TRBJ2-2 | TRBV11-2 | CASSFLAGVRTGELFF | TGTGCCAGCAGCTTTCTAGCGGGAGTGCGAACCGGGGAGCTGTTTTTT
- | - | TRBJ2-7 | TRBV29-1 | CSVGLGRQPHEQYF | TGCAGCGTTGGTTTGGGCCGACAGCCCCACGAGCAGTACTTC
- | - | TRBJ2-3 | TRBV28 | CASIPGAGELDTQYF | TGTGCCAGCATCCCAGGGGCGGGAGAGTTAGATACGCAGTATTTT
TRBD2 | few | TRBJ2-1 | TRBV19 | CARGLADNNEQFF | TGTGCCAGGGGACTAGCGGATAACAATGAGCAGTTCTTC
TRBD1 | - | TRBJ1-1 | TRBV27 | CASSTPGQEGAFF | TGTGCCAGCAGTACCCCGGGACAGGAGGGAGCTTTCTTT
- | - | TRBJ2-7 | TRBV12-5 | CASGLADRGLDF | TGTGCTAGTGGTTTGGCCGATAGGGGGTTGGACTTC
TRBD1 | - | TRBJ1-6 | TRBV7-9 | CASSSQGAGNSPLHF | TGTGCCAGCAGCTCACAGGGGGCAGGGAATTCACCCCTCCACTTT
- | - | TRBJ2-3 | TRBV7-3 | CASSLIPLAADTQYF | TGTGCCAGCAGCTTAATTCCCCTCGCAGCAGATACGCAGTATTTT
TRBD2 | few | TRBJ2-7 | TRBV27 | CASSLFYSGLAGEDEQYF | TGTGCCAGCAGTTTATTCTATTCCGGACTAGCGGGGGAAGACGAGCAGTACTTC